This T cell receptor (beta chain) was sequenced for a study of OX40 agonist ivuxolimab in advanced cancers. A note on the overall study: Ivuxolimab was an agonistic, fully human IgG2 monoclonal antibody directed against OX40 (CD134), a costimulatory receptor. Intravenous ivuxolimab was administered to patients every 2 weeks at six dose levels: 0.01, 0.1, 0.3, 1.5, 3 and 10 mg/kg. Of the approximately 50 dose-escalation patients, hepatocellular carcinoma was present in approximately 20, melanoma in roughly 15, renal cell carcinoma in 9 and head and neck cancer in 9. The dose-escalation cohort was 82.7% male with a mean age of 60 years, ranging from about 23 to 85. Patients were allowed to have had prior anti-PD-1, anti-PD-L1 or anti-CTLA-4 therapy, and 40% of the dose-escalation patients had previously received checkpoint inhibitors. Partial responses were achieved by three dose-escalation patients, of whom one had hepatocellular carcinoma and two had cutaneous melanoma. The purpose of peripheral TCRbeta sequencing was to test whether ivuxolimab changed TCR sequence diversity and led to clonal T-cell expansion. The monotherapy dose-escalation portion (N of about 50 patients) of the phase I ivuxolimab trial is reported in the paper. Paper-wide results and their limitations: After ivuxolimab, expanded clones were on average more numerous among CD8+ T cells than among CD4+ T cells. Low levels of normalized T-cell clonal expansion were also seen in some patients who did not respond. Partial responders in the 0.1-3.0 mg/kg groups had among the lowest normalized peripheral clonal expansion, especially among CD8+ T cells. Antigen specificity was not determined for the clonally expanded peripheral T cells. At doses from 0.1 to 3.0 mg/kg, clonal expansion was seen in both CD4+ and CD8+ blood T cells between baseline and week 6.

This clone was seen once. The clone's antigen remains unknown. No much larger clone exists at a distance of one base, and base qualities are not known. The trial excluded patients who had a history of autoimmune disease or who were on systemic immunosuppression. Peripheral blood for TCR sequencing was drawn from every dose cohort at baseline, at cycle 4 day 1 and at cycle 7 day 1. Samples were obtained from an open-label, multicenter, first-in-human phase I dose-escalation trial of ivuxolimab. The trial enrolled adults with locally advanced or metastatic head and neck squamous cell, hepatocellular, melanoma or renal cell carcinoma. Before TCR sequencing, CD4+ T cells and CD8+ T cells from peripheral blood were sorted into separate populations. Genomic DNA was isolated from the sorted cells so that the TCRbeta CDR3 region could be sequenced. The immunoSEQ Assay was used for sequencing of TCRbeta CDR3 regions. In its TCRdb copy, this immuneACCESS table keeps in-frame sequences only and misses some clones. Where compared with another copy, unresolved V genes explain less than half of these, and the others have no known cause. The sample table shows approximately 50,000 clones, and around 88% are seen once. The ten most abundant clones make up about 13% of the sample.

The source was CD4+ or CD8+ T cells sorted from blood, collected in a trial of the OX40 agonist ivuxolimab. The TCR comes from an adult with an advanced solid tumor such as melanoma, head and neck, liver or kidney cancer.

The bases are TGTGCCATCATCTTAGCGGGAGAACCTTGTCGGACAGATACGCAGTATTTT. It codes for CAIILAGEPCRTDTQYF. This chain is built from TRBV10-3 and TRBJ2-3, and 9 bases in between align with TRBD2. The germline V gene supplies CDR1 ENHRY and CDR2 SYGVKD. The V end gives up 7 bases and the J end 3 bases, leaving 14 bases in the junction not matched to a gene. The CDR3, from cysteine to phenylalanine, totals 17 residues. Only CDR3 DNA remains: 51 bases, in frame from the first base.